The next 29 T cell receptor beta chains were all read from a single sample in a study of neurological immune-mediated disorders. A single record per CDR3 protein comes from TCRdb applying MiXCR to the 5' RACE reads. The profile covers about 58,000 distinct CDR3 sequences, with about 3.7% appearing a single time and approximately 6.6% taken by the ten largest. Sequencing was done on a sample of PBMCs. These receptors were taken from a woman aged 55-69 years with multiple sclerosis.

By its share, this clonotype is medium-sized (0.01 to 0.1%). CDR3 loop: CASSLGTGKYTEAFF. In nucleotides, the CDR3 is TGCGCCAGCAGCCTGGGGACAGGCAAATACACTGAAGCTTTCTTT. The V call is TRBV5-1, the J call TRBJ1-1; TRBD1 matches at 8 bases. Germline V gene sequence: CDR1 SGHRS, CDR2 YFSETQ. V gave up 4 bases and J gave up 3 bases; unmatched junction bases: 8. The CDR3 is 15 residues long.

Ten or more counts support this clonotype. The J gene is TRBJ1-3, the V gene TRBV21-1; the D segment call TRBD1 is taken from the table without a DNA check. TRBV21-1 counts as a pseudogene. The CDR3 spans 24 residues. The CDR3 DNA sequence: TGTGCCAGCAGCAAAGCCTTGGGAAGACTAACGTCCCGGCGTGGTCCTTATTACGACGACACCATATATTTT. Translating it yields CASSKALGRLTSRRGPYYDDTIYF.

This clonotype has at least ten counts. V is TRBV9 and J is TRBJ2-2; TRBD2 agrees at 11 bases. CDR3 length: 16 residues. Germline CDR1 SGDLS, CDR2 YYNGEE. The V and J ends lost 3 bases and 4 bases, in that order; junction bases with no gene match: 5. CDR3 amino acids: CASSAQLAGATGELFF. For the CDR3, the DNA is TGTGCCAGCAGCGCGCAACTAGCGGGAGCCACCGGGGAGCTGTTTTTT.

There are many counts of this clonotype. The chain recombines TRBV12-3 or TRBV12-4 with TRBJ2-3; possible D gene TRBD1, 6 bases. The V and J ends lost 9 bases and 1 base respectively, with 14 bases between them. The CDR3 sequence is 14 residues long. For the CDR3, the DNA is TGTGCCAGTAGCAGGGGACCCGGCACAGATACGCAGTATTTT. Its protein is CASSRGPGTDTQYF.

This clonotype was recorded at least ten times. This rearrangement joins TRBV3-1 to TRBJ1-5; D not certain. The CDR3 totals 13 residues. Per germline, CDR1 LGHDT and CDR2 YNNKEL (reference sequence). Trimming pared 4 bases from V and 2 bases from J, leaving 6 bases between. The CDR3 DNA reads TGTGCCAGCAGCCGGGCGGGCAATCAGCCCCAGCATTTT. It yields the protein CASSRAGNQPQHF. The full variable domain, with the rest looked up from reference TRBV3-1 and TRBJ1-5, is DTAVSQTPKYLVTQMGNDKSIKCEQNLGHDTMYWYKQDSKKFLKIMFSYNNKELIINETVPNRFSPKSPDKAHLNLHINSLELGDSAVYFCASSRAGNQPQHFGDGTRLSIL.

At least ten counts were recorded for this clonotype. This chain links TRBV20-1 with TRBJ2-7; 13 nucleotides agree with TRBD2. The germline CDR1 and CDR2 sequences are DFQATT and SNEGSKA (reference sequence). The CDR3 has 14 amino acids. J gave up 6 bases and V 6 bases, and 8 bases lay outside the gene matches. The CDR3: CSARLAGGVPEQYF. As DNA, the CDR3 is TGCAGTGCAAGACTAGCGGGAGGCGTCCCCGAGCAGTACTTC.

The chain has TRBV20-1 and TRBJ2-1, with D possibly being TRBD2 (6 bases). The CDR3 is made up of 15 amino acids. Germline values: CDR1 DFQATT, CDR2 SNEGSKA (reference sequence). Trimming shortened V by 2 bases and J by 5 bases, and 16 bases separated the two germline ends. The DNA of the CDR3 is TGCAGTGCTAGAAAAGTGGCTAGCGCCCACAATGAGCAGTTCTTC. Translating gives CSARKVASAHNEQFF.

The sample holds many counts of this clonotype. The J gene is TRBJ1-6, the V gene TRBV7-9; TRBD1 might be the D (5 bases). This CDR3 has 20 residues. CDR1 is SEHNR and CDR2 is FQNEAQ in the germline V gene (reference sequence). Between the trimmed V and J ends, which lost 5 bases and 8 bases, there was a span of 31 bases. The CDR3 region has the DNA TGTGCCAGCAGCGACTATCGAACAGGCACAATGGGCATGGGGTATTCACCCCTCCACTTT. Protein: CASSDYRTGTMGMGYSPLHF.

This clonotype has a count of ten or more. The gene calls are TRBV3-1 and TRBJ1-1; D is unclear. Germline V gene sequence: CDR1 LGHDT, CDR2 YNNKEL (reference sequence). The CDR3 has 16 residues. Between the trimmed V and J ends, which lost 0 bases and 10 bases, there was a span of 21 bases. CDR3 in DNA: TGTGCCAGCAGCCAAGATTATTCAAAATTGGTCAGGATAGCTTTCTTT. Amino acid sequence: CASSQDYSKLVRIAFF.

This clonotype showed up many times. This CDR3 is CASSFLQGSGELFF. Written as DNA, the CDR3 is TGTGCCAGCAGTTTCCTACAGGGTTCCGGGGAGCTGTTTTTT. The chain combines TRBV28 with TRBJ2-2; a weak D match, TRBD1 (6 bases). V was cut by 3 bases and J by 6 bases, with 11 bases left in between. CDR3 length equals 14 residues. Germline V gene lookup returns CDR1 MDHEN and CDR2 SYDVKM.

This clonotype was seen repeatedly, ten times or more. The chain uses TRBV7-8 and TRBJ2-7, with 8 positions matching TRBD1. The germline V gene encodes CDR1 SGHVS and CDR2 FQNEAQ. J lost 3 bases, V lost 1 base, and 5 bases had no gene match. The CDR3 runs 15 residues. CDR3 sequence reads: CASSLEGQAVYEQYF. In DNA form, the CDR3 reads TGTGCCAGCAGCTTAGAGGGACAGGCGGTCTACGAGCAGTACTTC.

This clonotype came up many times. This CDR3 is CASSVGGGEQYF. For the CDR3, the DNA is TGTGCCAGCAGCGTAGGAGGAGGCGAGCAGTACTTC. The chain has TRBV9 and TRBJ2-7, with D perhaps matching TRBD2 (5 bases). Germline loops: CDR1 SGDLS, CDR2 YYNGEE. V dropped 0 bases and J dropped 6 bases, with 7 bases sitting between them. The CDR3 extends over 12 amino acids. The full variable domain, in which reference TRBV9 and TRBJ2-7 provide the parts outside the CDR3, is DSGVTQTPKHLITATGQRVTLRCSPRSGDLSVYWYQQSLDQGLQFLIQYYNGEERAKGNILERFSAQQFPDLHSELNLSSLELGDSALYFCASSVGGGEQYFGPGTRLTVT.

This clonotype was observed many times. V usage is TRBV3-1 and J usage is TRBJ2-1; 12 nucleotides align to TRBD2. The germline V gene has CDR1 LGHDT and CDR2 YNNKEL (reference sequence). V lost 4 bases, J lost 4 bases, and 5 bases stayed unmatched. This CDR3 contains 16 residues. CDR3 amino acids: CASSPLAGGVYNEQFF. The CDR3 DNA reads as TGTGCCAGCAGCCCGCTAGCGGGAGGGGTGTACAATGAGCAGTTCTTC.

The chain recombines TRBV18 with TRBJ1-3; TRBD1 agrees at 8 bases. The CDR3 consists of 15 residues. V gave up 6 bases and J gave up 3 bases; unmatched junction bases: 7. The germline V gene encodes CDR1 KGHSH and CDR2 LQKENI. In DNA, the CDR3 is TGTGCCAGCTCTTTACAGGGGGACCGTGGAAACACCATATATTTT. Encoded protein: CASSLQGDRGNTIYF. The full variable domain, completed using reference TRBV18 and TRBJ1-3, is NAGVMQNPRHLVRRRGQEARLRCSPMKGHSHVYWYRQLPEEGLKFMVYLQKENIIDESGMPKERFSAEFPKEGPSILRIQQVVRGDSAAYFCASSLQGDRGNTIYFGEGSWLTVV.

In its sample, this clonotype was seen many times. The chain has TRBV13 and TRBJ1-1; D gene ambiguous. The ends were cut back, 5 bases at V and 10 bases at J, with 20 bases in the middle. In germline, CDR1 is PRHDT, CDR2 FYEKMQ (reference sequence). The CDR3 extends over 14 amino acids. The CDR3 DNA follows: TGTGCCAGCAGCCCAACACCGGGCGAAGTCCGAGCTTTCTTT. Its protein product is CASSPTPGEVRAFF.

The chain recombines TRBV29-1 with TRBJ2-1; 10 bases agree with TRBD1. Trimming cost V 5 bases and J 7 bases; bases outside gene matches: 5. CDR1 is SQVTM, CDR2 ANQGSEA, per germline. CDR3 length: 13 amino acids. DNA of the CDR3: TGCAGCGTTAGAGGGACAGGGGTGAATGAGCAGTTCTTC. Protein: CSVRGTGVNEQFF.

This clonotype was counted many times. The chain uses TRBV20-1 and TRBJ1-2; D may be TRBD1 (6 bases). Trimming cost V 4 bases and J 3 bases, with 15 bases left between them. The CDR3 loop spans 14 amino acids. Germline assignment: CDR1 DFQATT and CDR2 SNEGSKA (reference sequence). CDR3 nucleotide sequence: TGCAGTGCTAAAATGCAGGGGAAGGACTATGGCTACACCTTC. It translates to CSAKMQGKDYGYTF.

Judged by abundance, this clonotype is medium-sized. The chain couples TRBV5-1 to TRBJ2-5; tentatively, D is TRBD2 (6 bases). The CDR3 totals 13 residues. CDR1 and CDR2 from the germline V gene are SGHRS and YFSETQ. V lost 1 base and J 5 bases, leaving 9 bases between the germline ends. The CDR3: CASSLLRGETQYF. As DNA, the CDR3 is TGCGCCAGCAGCTTGCTCCGGGGGGAGACCCAGTACTTC.

This clonotype was seen repeatedly, ten times or more. The chain joins TRBV7-3 to TRBJ2-3; D might be TRBD1 (6 bases). The CDR3 extends over 14 amino acids. CDR1 SGHTA and CDR2 FQGTGA come from the germline V gene. Trimming took off 3 bases at V and 0 bases at J, with 7 bases between the two ends. The CDR3 DNA sequence: TGTGCCAGCAGCTTCCAGGGGAGCACAGATACGCAGTATTTT. It is translated as CASSFQGSTDTQYF.

Ten or more counts support this clonotype. The CDR3 loop reads CASSSPGRRGTSTDTQYF. The CDR3 DNA sequence: TGTGCCAGCAGCTCTCCCGGCAGGCGGGGGACTAGCACAGATACGCAGTATTTT. The chain employs TRBV7-2 and TRBJ2-3, with 7 bases identical to TRBD2. The trim removed 4 bases at V and 0 bases at J, leaving 13 bases unmatched. This CDR3 comprises 18 residues. Germline assignment: CDR1 SGHTA and CDR2 FQGNSA.

This clonotype was seen many times. The gene calls are TRBV20-1 and TRBJ2-1; D not resolved. Trimming took 0 bases from V and 1 from J, leaving 10 bases between them. Germline V gene lookup returns CDR1 DFQATT and CDR2 SNEGSKA (reference sequence). The CDR3 loop spans 15 amino acids. The CDR3 sequence is CSARDLGRSYNEQFF. The DNA for the CDR3 is TGCAGTGCTAGAGATCTTGGTCGATCCTACAATGAGCAGTTCTTC.

In this sample, this clonotype turned up many times. V is TRBV4-1 and J is TRBJ1-4, with 9 bases that match TRBD1. V shed 5 bases, J shed 0 bases, and the junction held 7 bases outside the gene matches. CDR1 and CDR2 (germline): MGHRA, YSYEKL. The CDR3 runs 17 residues. The CDR3 DNA sequence: TGCGCCAGCAGCACCGGACAGGGGAGGCCAACTAATGAAAAACTGTTTTTT. This gives the protein CASSTGQGRPTNEKLFF.

This clonotype was detected many times. The V gene is TRBV5-6, the J gene TRBJ2-7, with 9 bases identical to TRBD1. Germline CDR1 and CDR2: SGHDT and YYEEEE. The CDR3 consists of 14 residues. V lost 0 bases, J lost 4 bases, and 2 bases stayed unmatched. The CDR3 loop reads CASSLAGTGYEQYF. Written as DNA, the CDR3 is TGTGCCAGCAGCTTGGCCGGGACAGGGTACGAGCAGTACTTC. Drawing the rest from reference TRBV5-6 and TRBJ2-7, the complete variable domain is DAGVTQSPTHLIKTRGQQVTLRCSPKSGHDTVSWYQQALGQGPQFIFQYYEEEERQRGNFPDRFSGHQFPNYSSELNVNALLLGDSALYLCASSLAGTGYEQYFGPGTRLTVT.

This clonotype has at least ten counts. V is TRBV9 and J is TRBJ2-3; D possibly corresponds to TRBD1 (6 bases). The V gene lost 0 bases and the J gene lost 1 base, with 12 bases spanning the gap. CDR3 length equals 16 residues. CDR1 and CDR2 from the germline V gene are SGDLS and YYNGEE. The CDR3 reads CASSVVGDTRTDTQYF. The CDR3 region has the DNA TGTGCCAGCAGCGTAGTGGGGGACACTCGCACAGATACGCAGTATTTT.

Notes on this clonotype: The junction does not match germline at one end; this may be a read error. J is TRBJ1-3 and V is TRBV29-1, with no clear D. Germline V gene lookup returns CDR1 SQVTM and CDR2 ANQGSEA. This CDR3 has 13 amino acids. This CDR3 is CSADGAGGNTIYF. The CDR3 nucleotides read TGCAGCGCCGACGGAGCGGGTGGAAACACCATCTATTTT. The whole variable domain, filled in from reference TRBV29-1 and TRBJ1-3, reads SAVISQKPSRDICQRGTSLTIQCQVDSQVTMMFWYRQQPGQSLTLIATANQGSEATYESGFVIDKFPISRPNLTFSTLTVSNMSPEDSSIYLCSADGAGGNTIYFGEGSWLTVV.

This clonotype came up many times. The genes are TRBV27 and TRBJ2-3; 9 bases match TRBD2. The V gene end was trimmed by 3 bases and the J gene end by 5 bases; junction bases not matched to a gene: 6. The length of the CDR3 is 15 residues. The germline gives CDR1 MNHEY, CDR2 SMNVEV (reference sequence). The CDR3 is CASSFAGGRVDTQYF. CDR3 sequence (DNA): TGTGCCAGCAGTTTTGCGGGGGGGCGAGTAGATACGCAGTATTTT.

In this sample, this clonotype turned up many times. The chain has TRBV20-1 and TRBJ1-5; possible D gene TRBD1, 6 bases. The germline V and J ends were trimmed by 0 bases and 2 bases, with 11 bases remaining between them. Germline CDR1 and CDR2: DFQATT and SNEGSKA (reference sequence). The CDR3 runs to 15 residues. The CDR3 DNA is TGCAGTGCTAGAGAGACACAGGGAGGCAATCAGCCCCAGCATTTT. Its translation is CSARETQGGNQPQHF.

This clonotype came up many times. This sequence joins TRBV5-1 and TRBJ2-7; 7 nucleotides match TRBD1. The germline V gene encodes CDR1 SGHRS and CDR2 YFSETQ. There are 14 residues in the CDR3. V lost 3 bases to trimming and J lost 1 base; unmatched junction nucleotides: 4. CDR3 sequence reads: CASSWDSRSYEQYF. In nucleotides, the CDR3 is TGCGCCAGCAGCTGGGACAGCCGATCCTACGAGCAGTACTTC.

In this sample, this clonotype turned up many times. The CDR3 coding sequence is TGCAGTGCTAGTAAACCAGGGACCGACTACGAGCAGTACTTC. Amino acid sequence: CSASKPGTDYEQYF. The gene calls are TRBV20-1 and TRBJ2-7, with D perhaps assigned TRBD1 or TRBD2 (5 bases each). CDR1 and CDR2 from the germline V gene are DFQATT and SNEGSKA (reference sequence). With 3 bases removed from V and 3 bases from J, the gap between germline ends came to 15 bases. The CDR3 loop spans 14 amino acids.